This TCR beta chain was identified in a study of T cell responses to AZD1222 COVID-19 vaccine. V lost 2 bases, J lost 2 bases, and 7 bases lay in between. The CDR3 runs 14 residues. Germline CDR1 is MNHEY and CDR2 is SVGAGI. This clone has a single count. Produced via immunoSEQ multiplex PCR; TCRdb's table is partial and in-frame only. The sample gives about 180,000 clones, about nine tenths of which show up once; roughly 3.1% is in the top ten. The chain links TRBV6-5 to TRBJ1-3, with a tentative D call TRBD1 (5 bases). The TCR sequence derives from an adult in good health. Sample: peripheral blood, taken on day 0 of AZD1222 vaccination. CDR3: CASSYGGTGNTIYF. CDR3 bases: TGTGCCAGCAGTTACGGGGGGACTGGAAACACCATATATTTT.